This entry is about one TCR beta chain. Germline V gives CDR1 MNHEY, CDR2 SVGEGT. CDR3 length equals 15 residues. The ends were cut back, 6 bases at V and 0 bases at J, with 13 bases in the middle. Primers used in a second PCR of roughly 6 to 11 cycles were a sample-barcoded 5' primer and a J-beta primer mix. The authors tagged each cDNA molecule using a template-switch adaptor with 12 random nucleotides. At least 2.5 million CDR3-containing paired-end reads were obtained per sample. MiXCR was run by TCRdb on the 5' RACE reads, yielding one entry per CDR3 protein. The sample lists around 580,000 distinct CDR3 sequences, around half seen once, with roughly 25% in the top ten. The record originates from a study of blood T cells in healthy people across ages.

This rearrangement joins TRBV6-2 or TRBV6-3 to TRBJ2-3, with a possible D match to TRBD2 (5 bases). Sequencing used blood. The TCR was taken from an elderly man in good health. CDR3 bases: TGTGCCAGCAGAGATCCGGGATACAGCACAGATACGCAGTATTTT. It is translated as CASRDPGYSTDTQYF.